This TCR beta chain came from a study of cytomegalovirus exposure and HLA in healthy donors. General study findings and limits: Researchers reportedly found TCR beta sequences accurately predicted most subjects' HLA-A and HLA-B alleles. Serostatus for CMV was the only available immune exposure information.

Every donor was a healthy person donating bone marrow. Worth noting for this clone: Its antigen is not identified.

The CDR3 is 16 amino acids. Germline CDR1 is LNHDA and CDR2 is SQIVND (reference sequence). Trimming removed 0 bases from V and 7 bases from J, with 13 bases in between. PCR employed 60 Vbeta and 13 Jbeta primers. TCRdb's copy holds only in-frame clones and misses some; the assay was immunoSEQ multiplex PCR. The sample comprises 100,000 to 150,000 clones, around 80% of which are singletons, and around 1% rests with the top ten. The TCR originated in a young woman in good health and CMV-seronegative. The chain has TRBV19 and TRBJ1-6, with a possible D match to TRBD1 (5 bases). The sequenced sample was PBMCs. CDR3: CASSIDRAVRNSPLHF. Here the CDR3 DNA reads TGTGCCAGTAGTATAGACAGGGCAGTTAGGAATTCACCCCTCCACTTT.